Each of the 16 T cell receptor beta chains below was sequenced from the same sample in a study of T cell responses to AZD1222 COVID-19 vaccine. TCRdb's table, derived via immunoSEQ multiplex PCR, lists solely in-frame clones and lacks some. Found here are under 200,000 clones, more than 80% of them singletons; the top ten hold 3.5% to 4%. The starting material was peripheral blood, obtained 28 days after the second dose of the MenACWY control vaccine. Receptors were obtained from an adult who received the MenACWY meningococcal vaccine as a control.

The V gene is TRBV27, the J gene TRBJ1-1; weak D call: TRBD1 (5 bases). The V and J ends lost 4 bases and 0 bases respectively, with 15 bases between them. From germline, CDR1 is MNHEY and CDR2 SMNVEV (reference sequence). The CDR3 is made up of 16 amino acids. CDR3 protein: CASSSPRGGMNTEAFF. The DNA for the CDR3 is TGTGCCAGCAGTTCCCCCCGTGGGGGAATGAACACTGAAGCTTTCTTT.

This clone was recorded a few times. The rearrangement links TRBV5-1 to TRBJ1-4; D ambiguous. Germline loops: CDR1 SGHRS, CDR2 YFSETQ. The CDR3 loop spans 15 amino acids. V lost 4 bases, J lost 2 bases, and 12 bases lay in between. Here the CDR3 DNA reads TGCGCCAGCAGCCCCGGACCTAGCACTAATGAAAAACTGTTTTTT. This gives the protein CASSPGPSTNEKLFF.

A remark on this clone: Relative to the germline gene, one junction end is altered; a read error may explain this. This chain joins TRBV24-1 and TRBJ1-5; no clear D. CDR1 KGHDR and CDR2 SFDVKD come from the germline V gene. The CDR3 runs 9 residues. CDR3 residues: CATTPGWDF. CDR3 nucleotide sequence: TGTGCCACCACCCCTGGGTGGGATTTT.

The chain recombines TRBV5-1 with TRBJ1-6, with D maybe TRBD1 (6 bases). The germline CDR1 and CDR2 sequences are SGHRS and YFSETQ. The CDR3 runs to 15 residues. The ends were cut back, 1 base at V and 7 bases at J, with 12 bases in the middle. For the CDR3, the DNA is TGCGCCAGCAGCTTGACAGGGAGTGAGAATTCACCCCTCCACTTT. It is translated as CASSLTGSENSPLHF. Full variable domain (outside the CDR3, taken from reference TRBV5-1 and TRBJ1-6): KAGVTQTPRYLIKTRGQQVTLSCSPISGHRSVSWYQQTPGQGLQFLFEYFSETQRNKGNFPGRFSGRQFSNSRSEMNVSTLELGDSALYLCASSLTGSENSPLHFGNGTRLTVT.

The chain has TRBV28 and TRBJ2-7; D perhaps matches TRBD2 (6 bases). Trimming pared 5 bases from V and 0 bases from J, leaving 11 bases between. Germline V CDR1 and CDR2: MDHEN, SYDVKM. The CDR3 is 14 amino acids. The CDR3 DNA sequence: TGTGCCAGCAGTGAAGCGGGCATCTCCTACGAGCAGTACTTC. Its protein is CASSEAGISYEQYF. Full variable domain (missing parts from reference TRBV28 and TRBJ2-7): DVKVTQSSRYLVKRTGEKVFLECVQDMDHENMFWYRQDPGLGLRLIYFSYDVKMKEKGDIPEGYSVSREKKERFSLILESASTNQTSMYLCASSEAGISYEQYFGPGTRLTVT.

This chain uses TRBV12-3 or TRBV12-4 with TRBJ2-1; D is unresolved. The CDR3 loop spans 11 amino acids. Trimming removed 11 bases from V and 6 bases from J, with 11 bases in between. The CDR3 sequence is CAGSMGNEQFF. CDR3 in DNA: TGTGCCGGCTCTATGGGCAATGAGCAGTTCTTC.

The chain combines TRBV22-1 with TRBJ1-1; the table's TRBD1 call for D was not verified on the DNA. TRBV22-1 is termed a pseudogene. This CDR3 is built from 15 residues. The CDR3 spells CPGSKNWQGAVEAFF. Written as DNA, the CDR3 is TGTCCTGGGAGCAAAAACTGGCAGGGGGCGGTTGAAGCTTTCTTT.

The chain combines TRBV12-3 or TRBV12-4 with TRBJ2-5; D perhaps matches TRBD2 (6 bases). This CDR3 comprises 13 residues. Trimming removed 3 bases at V and 10 bases at J, with 15 bases between. This CDR3 is CASSFGSLASQYF. The CDR3 DNA follows: TGTGCCAGCAGTTTCGGCAGCCTAGCGAGCCAGTACTTC.

This clone was counted between two and nine times. This chain links TRBV7-2 with TRBJ1-6, with 8 bases aligning to TRBD1. The V gene's germline CDR1 is SGHTA and CDR2 FQGNSA. The CDR3 length is 17 residues. The V segment lost 1 base and the J segment 2 bases; nucleotides outside the gene matches: 4. The CDR3 is CASSLVQGGTYNSPLHF. In DNA form, the CDR3 reads TGTGCCAGCAGCTTAGTACAGGGGGGGACCTATAATTCACCCCTCCACTTT.

V is TRBV7-3 and J is TRBJ1-1; 7 nucleotides align to TRBD1. The CDR3 has 11 residues. V shed 9 bases and J 6 bases; nucleotides not matched to a gene: 4. The V gene's germline CDR1 is SGHTA and CDR2 FQGTGA. The CDR3 sequence is CARDRVPEAFF. The DNA for the CDR3 is TGTGCCAGAGACAGGGTCCCTGAAGCTTTCTTT.

The rearrangement joins TRBV10-3 to TRBJ1-6, with D unresolved. Looked up from germline, CDR1 is ENHRY and CDR2 is SYGVKD. V lost 6 bases and J 6 bases, leaving 12 bases between the germline ends. The CDR3 is 14 residues long. CDR3 in DNA: TGTGCCATCAGGGACCGGGGTGTTAATTCACCCCTCCACTTT. This translates into CAIRDRGVNSPLHF.

J is TRBJ1-5 and V is TRBV5-1; 8 positions match TRBD1. This CDR3 is built from 14 residues. Germline assignment: CDR1 SGHRS and CDR2 YFSETQ. J was trimmed by 5 bases and V by 2 bases; bases with no gene match: 3. CDR3 bases: TGCGCCAGCAGCTTTGGACAGGGCGATCAGCCCCAGCATTTT. Encoded protein: CASSFGQGDQPQHF.

This clone was seen just once. This chain joins TRBV25-1 and TRBJ1-3; 7 nucleotides match TRBD1. CDR3 length: 12 amino acids. CDR1 MGHDK and CDR2 SYGVNS come from the germline V gene. The V and J ends lost 6 bases and 9 bases, in that order; junction bases with no gene match: 5. The CDR3 coding sequence is TGTGCCAGCAGGGAGACAGGGCCCACCATATATTTT. It yields the protein CASRETGPTIYF.

The chain links TRBV4-1 to TRBJ2-1, with D tentatively TRBD2 (6 bases). The CDR3 length is 15 residues. V lost 4 bases and J lost 8, with 18 bases in between. Per the germline V gene, CDR1 is MGHRA and CDR2 is YSYEKL. CDR3 loop: CASSPFSPGADEQFF. The CDR3 region has the DNA TGCGCCAGCAGCCCTTTTTCCCCGGGAGCCGATGAGCAGTTCTTC.

This chain joins TRBV19 and TRBJ2-6; D is possibly TRBD2 (5 bases). The germline V and J ends were trimmed by 7 bases and 0 bases, with 13 bases remaining between them. CDR3 length equals 16 residues. Germline V gene lookup returns CDR1 LNHDA and CDR2 SQIVND (reference sequence). The CDR3 DNA reads as TGTGCCAGTACCATAGTCGGGAACTCTGGGGCCAACGTCCTGACTTTC. Its protein product is CASTIVGNSGANVLTF.

The V gene is TRBV12-5, the J gene TRBJ1-1, with a tentative D call TRBD1 (5 bases). This CDR3 comprises 14 residues. V lost 7 bases to trimming and J lost 3 bases, with 15 bases between them. The V gene's germline CDR1 is LGHNT and CDR2 FRNRAP. The CDR3 bases are TGTGCTAGTGCATTGGGGGATTGGGACACTGAAGCTTTCTTT. Amino acids: CASALGDWDTEAFF. Full variable domain (remainder filled in from reference TRBV12-5 and TRBJ1-1): DARVTQTPRHKVTEMGQEVTMRCQPILGHNTVFWYRQTMMQGLELLAYFRNRAPLDDSGMPKDRFSAEMPDATLATLKIQPSEPRDSAVYFCASALGDWDTEAFFGQGTRLTVV.